This T cell receptor beta chain was found in a study of technical replicates of blood from a handful of donors. The CDR3 contains 14 residues. Trimming stripped 6 bases from V and 4 bases from J, with 16 bases between. Germline loops: CDR1 SGHRS, CDR2 YFSETQ. Repertoires were generated with immunoSEQ multiplex PCR, while TCRdb's copy carries only in-frame clones and drops some. The sample records about 88,000 clones, about nine tenths being singletons. The chain employs TRBV5-1 and TRBJ2-5, with D hard to call. Sequences were obtained from T cells isolated from PBMCs. The origin of this receptor is a human donor in good health. The CDR3 protein is CASKGQVARETQYF. The CDR3 DNA follows: TGCGCCAGCAAAGGCCAGGTGGCTCGAGAGACCCAGTACTTC. Full variable domain (outside the CDR3, taken from reference TRBV5-1 and TRBJ2-5): KAGVTQTPRYLIKTRGQQVTLSCSPISGHRSVSWYQQTPGQGLQFLFEYFSETQRNKGNFPGRFSGRQFSNSRSEMNVSTLELGDSALYLCASKGQVARETQYFGPGTRLLVL.